The sequence of this T cell receptor beta chain was determined in a study of T-cell reconstitution after alpha-beta-depleted transplantation in children. The authors prepared the TCRbeta library with unique molecular identifiers. MiXCR, applied by TCRdb to the PCR reads, yields one record per CDR3 protein. Of some 350,000 distinct CDR3 sequences listed, 15% to 20% are singletons. Per germline, CDR1 SNHLY and CDR2 FYNNEI. CDR3 length: 17 amino acids. Trimming cost V 3 bases and J 2 bases, with 18 bases left between them. This clonotype has more than one count but fewer than ten. The clonotype comes from a male patient aged 2-15 years who had a stem cell transplant for acute lymphoblastic leukemia, so the T cells may come from the graft donor. Sequences were derived from PBMCs, mostly from graft donor cells, sampled 360 days after TCRalphabeta/CD19-depleted stem cell transplant. The genes are TRBV2 and TRBJ2-3; D possibly corresponds to TRBD2 (5 bases). The CDR3 nucleotides read TGTGCCAGCAGTGAGCGGAGGCCGGCCCACCTCACAGATACGCAGTATTTT. It yields the protein CASSERRPAHLTDTQYF.